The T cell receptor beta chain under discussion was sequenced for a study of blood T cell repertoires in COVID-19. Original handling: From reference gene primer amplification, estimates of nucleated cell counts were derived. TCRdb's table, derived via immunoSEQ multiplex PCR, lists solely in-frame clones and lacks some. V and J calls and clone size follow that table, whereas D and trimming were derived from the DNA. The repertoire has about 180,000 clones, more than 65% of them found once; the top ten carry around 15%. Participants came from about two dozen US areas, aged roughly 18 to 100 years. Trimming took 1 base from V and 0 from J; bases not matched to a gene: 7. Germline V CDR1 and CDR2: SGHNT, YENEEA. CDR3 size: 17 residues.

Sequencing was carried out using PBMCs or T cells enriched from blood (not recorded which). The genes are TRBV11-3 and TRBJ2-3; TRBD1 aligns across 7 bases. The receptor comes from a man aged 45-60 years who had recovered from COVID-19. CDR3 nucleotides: TGTGCCAGCAGCTTAGGAAGGGGGACAGTAAGCACAGATACGCAGTATTTT. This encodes CASSLGRGTVSTDTQYF.